Below are 25 T cell receptor beta chains sequenced from a single sample in a study of T-cell memory formation after mild COVID-19. One entry per CDR3 protein results from TCRdb running MiXCR on the 5' RACE reads. The sample has approximately 400,000 distinct CDR3 sequences; 20% to 30% are singletons. The sequenced sample was PBMCs or a T cell subset sorted from them (not recorded which). The origin of the receptors is an adult woman who had mild COVID-19 (a few samples of this study predate the infection). Cell type and time point are not known.

This clonotype was seen at least ten times. The chain has TRBV5-1 and TRBJ2-3, with 9 bases fitting TRBD2. V trimming: 3 bases; J trimming: 4 bases; junction bases outside the gene matches: 6. CDR1 is SGHRS and CDR2 is YFSETQ in the germline V gene. This CDR3 is 15 amino acids long. The CDR3 region is CASSSGLATADTQYF. CDR3 DNA sequence: TGCGCCAGCAGCTCAGGACTAGCGACCGCAGATACGCAGTATTTT.

This clonotype was observed a handful of times. V gene TRBV10-3 combines with J gene TRBJ2-7, with D perhaps TRBD2 (6 bases). Germline-derived CDR1 and CDR2 are ENHRY and SYGVKD. The CDR3 has 13 amino acids. Trimming shortened V by 10 bases and J by 4 bases, and 17 bases separated the two germline ends. For the CDR3, the DNA is TGTGCCACCGACTCGGCGGGATCATACGAGCAGTACTTC. Its protein is CATDSAGSYEQYF.

The V gene is TRBV7-6, the J gene TRBJ2-2, with a tentative D call TRBD2 (5 bases). Trimming stripped 7 bases from V and 3 bases from J, with 12 bases between. Looked up from germline, CDR1 is SGHVS and CDR2 is FNYEAQ. The CDR3 is 14 residues long. The CDR3 sequence: CASTQAGDTGELFF. In DNA, the CDR3 is TGTGCCAGCACCCAGGCGGGCGACACCGGGGAGCTGTTTTTT.

The chain recombines TRBV3-1 with TRBJ1-6; maybe TRBD1 (6 bases). Germline V gives CDR1 LGHDT, CDR2 YNNKEL (reference sequence). The CDR3 has 16 residues. Deletions cut 4 bases from V and 10 bases from J, with 20 bases between. The CDR3 reads CASSPPAGAVRSPLHF. The CDR3 DNA follows: TGTGCCAGCAGCCCCCCGGCGGGGGCGGTACGGTCACCCCTCCACTTT.

This clonotype showed up just a few times. The chain recombines TRBV5-1 with TRBJ2-3; D might be TRBD1 or TRBD2, each matching 5 bases. Per the germline V gene, CDR1 is SGHRS and CDR2 is YFSETQ. The CDR3 has 14 amino acids. V gave up 3 bases and J gave up 4 bases, with 12 bases separating them. The CDR3, as DNA: TGCGCCAGCAGCTCCCGAATGGGGGCAGATACGCAGTATTTT. Its protein product is CASSSRMGADTQYF.

The chain carries TRBV4-1 and TRBJ2-5; 8 nucleotides match TRBD2. The CDR3 covers 17 residues. Germline V gene sequence: CDR1 MGHRA, CDR2 YSYEKL. The V and J ends lost 0 bases and 6 bases, in that order; junction bases with no gene match: 12. CDR3 sequence reads: CASSQDPGGVPKKTQYF. Written as DNA, the CDR3 is TGCGCCAGCAGCCAAGATCCGGGGGGGGTACCTAAAAAGACCCAGTACTTC.

This clonotype was counted between two and nine times. The J gene is TRBJ2-1, the V gene TRBV29-1; 7 bases align to TRBD1. The J segment lost 2 bases and the V segment lost 0 bases, leaving 4 bases of the junction unmatched. Germline CDR1 is SQVTM and CDR2 is ANQGSEA. The CDR3 totals 15 residues. The CDR3 DNA follows: TGCAGCGTTGAAGAAGAAGGGGGCCCCTACAATGAGCAGTTCTTC. This sequence encodes CSVEEEGGPYNEQFF.

The chain recombines TRBV4-1 with TRBJ2-1; no clear D. Trimming pared 0 bases from V and 2 bases from J, leaving 5 bases between. The CDR3 length is 14 residues. Germline V gene lookup returns CDR1 MGHRA and CDR2 YSYEKL. The CDR3 DNA follows: TGCGCCAGCAGCCAAGAGTGGCCCTACAATGAGCAGTTCTTC. This translates into CASSQEWPYNEQFF.

In this sample, this clonotype turned up a few times. This chain connects TRBV5-1 to TRBJ2-7, with D maybe TRBD2 (6 bases). CDR3 length equals 13 residues. Deletions cut 2 bases from V and 5 bases from J, with 11 bases between. Germline V CDR1 and CDR2: SGHRS, YFSETQ. The CDR3 coding sequence is TGCGCCAGCAGCTTAACGGGAGTAGACGAGCAGTACTTC. Amino acid sequence: CASSLTGVDEQYF.

The chain combines TRBV7-6 with TRBJ2-5; D not resolved. V was shortened by 4 bases and J by 10 bases, with 31 bases between the two germline ends. The germline CDR1 and CDR2 sequences are SGHVS and FNYEAQ. The CDR3 length is 18 residues. Written as DNA, the CDR3 is TGTGCCAGCAGCTCCCGAAGAGGAACGACAAGTCCGGTTGTCGGCCAGTACTTC. It specifies CASSSRRGTTSPVVGQYF.

This clonotype showed up just a few times. J is TRBJ2-3 and V is TRBV11-3, with D tentatively TRBD1 or TRBD2 (5 bases each). Germline loops: CDR1 SGHNT, CDR2 YENEEA. The V and J ends lost 5 bases and 2 bases respectively, with 11 bases between them. The CDR3 totals 14 residues. The CDR3 loop is CASSQRDHTDTQYF. The CDR3 DNA is TGTGCCAGCAGCCAACGGGACCACACAGATACGCAGTATTTT.

The rearrangement links TRBV7-9 to TRBJ2-7, with D unclear. V lost 5 bases, J lost 2 bases, and 7 bases lay in between. CDR1 and CDR2 (germline): SEHNR, FQNEAQ (reference sequence). The CDR3 is 12 residues long. The CDR3 bases are TGTGCCAGCAGCGCGGCGGCCTACGAGCAGTACTTC. The encoded protein is CASSAAAYEQYF.

In its sample, this clonotype was seen a few times. This chain uses TRBV24-1 with TRBJ1-2; D possibly corresponds to TRBD1 (5 bases). V lost 6 bases and J lost 0, with 16 bases in between. CDR3 length equals 16 residues. In germline, CDR1 is KGHDR, CDR2 SFDVKD. The CDR3 loop is CATSQGLGSANYGYTF. As DNA, the CDR3 is TGTGCCACCAGTCAGGGTTTAGGTTCAGCTAACTATGGCTACACCTTC.

The genes are TRBV7-9 and TRBJ1-1; D perhaps matches TRBD1 (6 bases). Deletions cut 3 bases from V and 7 bases from J, with 12 bases between. This CDR3 region has 13 residues. The germline V gene has CDR1 SEHNR and CDR2 FQNEAQ (reference sequence). CDR3 protein: CASSFGTGSEAFF. The DNA of the CDR3 is TGTGCCAGCAGCTTTGGAACAGGGAGTGAAGCTTTCTTT.

This clonotype was seen more than once but under ten times. J is TRBJ2-1 and V is TRBV7-2, with TRBD2 identical over 16 bases. Germline V gene sequence: CDR1 SGHTA, CDR2 FQGNSA. V lost 3 bases to trimming and J lost 9 bases; unmatched junction nucleotides: 11. There are 18 residues in the CDR3. CDR3 region: CASSFGGGLAGGRGEQFF. CDR3 coding DNA: TGTGCCAGCAGCTTCGGAGGGGGACTAGCGGGAGGGCGTGGTGAGCAGTTCTTC.

This chain joins TRBV5-1 and TRBJ1-2; D possibly corresponds to TRBD1 (5 bases). The CDR3 spans 13 residues. The V gene lost 5 bases and the J gene lost 4 bases, with 12 bases spanning the gap. CDR1 SGHRS and CDR2 YFSETQ come from the germline V gene. The CDR3 DNA sequence: TGCGCCAGCAGGGTGGGGCAGATCTATGGCTACACCTTC. This encodes CASRVGQIYGYTF.

This clonotype was counted once. The chain uses TRBV6-5 and TRBJ1-1; D call uncertain. The germline V and J ends were trimmed by 0 bases and 3 bases, with 11 bases remaining between them. The germline V gene encodes CDR1 MNHEY and CDR2 SVGAGI. The length of the CDR3 is 15 residues. The CDR3 DNA sequence: TGTGCCAGCAGTTACTCGGGGAGGTCTGACACTGAAGCTTTCTTT. The encoded protein is CASSYSGRSDTEAFF.

This chain links TRBV5-1 with TRBJ2-1; 8 nucleotides align to TRBD1. Germline trimming cut 4 bases from V and 4 bases from J; bases unmatched to any gene: 7. Per germline, CDR1 SGHRS and CDR2 YFSETQ. There are 15 residues in the CDR3. In DNA form, the CDR3 reads TGCGCCAGCAGCACAATGGACAGGGAGTACAATGAGCAGTTCTTC. Its protein product is CASSTMDREYNEQFF.

The chain has TRBV7-8 and TRBJ2-2; perhaps TRBD2 as D (6 bases). The germline V gene has CDR1 SGHVS and CDR2 FQNEAQ. The V end lost 3 bases, the J end lost 1 base, and 9 bases lay between the germline ends. CDR3 length: 15 residues. The DNA for the CDR3 is TGTGCCAGCAGCTTGGGACTGCAGAACACCGGGGAGCTGTTTTTT. This sequence encodes CASSLGLQNTGELFF.

The chain employs TRBV15 and TRBJ2-7, with 8 bases that match TRBD1. Losses at the gene ends were 0 bases for V and 2 bases for J; bases not matched to a gene: 3. The germline V gene encodes CDR1 LNHNV and CDR2 YYDKDF (reference sequence). The CDR3 consists of 15 residues. The CDR3 nucleotides read TGTGCCACCAGCAGAGACAGGGGGCCCGCCTACGAGCAGTACTTC. Residues: CATSRDRGPAYEQYF.

The V gene is TRBV3-1, the J gene TRBJ2-3, with 7 positions matching TRBD2. From germline, CDR1 is LGHDT and CDR2 YNNKEL (reference sequence). CDR3 length: 14 residues. J was trimmed by 2 bases and V by 5 bases; bases with no gene match: 4. The CDR3 DNA reads TGTGCCAGCAGCTCAGCGGGGACCACAGATACGCAGTATTTT. Amino acids: CASSSAGTTDTQYF.

This clonotype was picked up a small number of times. V is TRBV6-2 or TRBV6-3 and J is TRBJ2-3; TRBD2 might be the D (6 bases). This CDR3 contains 14 residues. Germline V gives CDR1 MNHEY, CDR2 SVGEGT. V was pared by 10 bases and J by 0 bases, with 14 bases between. The CDR3 protein is CAIRDSPSTDTQYF. The DNA for the CDR3 is TGTGCCATCCGGGACTCCCCTAGCACAGATACGCAGTATTTT.

This clonotype came up a few times. The CDR3: CASSYLFAGGPSSYEQYF. CDR3 DNA sequence: TGTGCCAGCAGTTACTTATTCGCGGGAGGGCCCTCCTCCTACGAGCAGTACTTC. The J gene is TRBJ2-7, the V gene TRBV6-2 or TRBV6-3; 9 bases match TRBD2. The CDR3 is made up of 18 amino acids. Germline lookup yields CDR1 MNHEY and CDR2 SVGEGT. J gave up 0 bases and V 1 base, and 10 bases lay outside the gene matches.

The CDR3 DNA reads TGTGCCAGCAGCCCTCGGACGGAGGGAGGCGAGACCCAGTACTTC. Translation gives CASSPRTEGGETQYF. The J gene is TRBJ2-5, the V gene TRBV9; a possible D gene is TRBD2 (6 bases). Deletions cut 4 bases from V and 5 bases from J, with 18 bases between. Germline CDR1 reads SGDLS; CDR2 reads YYNGEE. The CDR3 runs to 15 residues.

Here the CDR3 reads CASSEEGHTIYF. The CDR3 DNA reads as TGTGCCAGCAGTGAGGAGGGACACACCATATATTTT. The chain employs TRBV2 and TRBJ1-3; weak D call: TRBD1 (5 bases). V was trimmed by 3 bases and J by 8 bases, leaving 8 bases between them. Germline-derived CDR1 and CDR2 are SNHLY and FYNNEI. The CDR3 consists of 12 residues. Full variable domain (missing parts from reference TRBV2 and TRBJ1-3): EPEVTQTPSHQVTQMGQEVILRCVPISNHLYFYWYRQILGQKVEFLVSFYNNEISEKSEIFDDQFSVERPDGSNFTLKIRSTKLEDSAMYFCASSEEGHTIYFGEGSWLTVV.